Listed below are T cell receptor beta chains from one sample, sequenced in a study of persistence of HIV-infected CD4 T cells. These receptors lack a known antigen. Sequenced by immunoSEQ multiplex PCR; TCRdb stores in-frame clones only, minus some. In the table there are about 46,000 clones, over 80% of which are singletons. The sample in question was CD4+ T cells sorted from PBMCs after approximately 19-hour stimulation, obtained from a patient who received antiretroviral therapy. These receptor sequences come from an adult woman with HIV who was CMV-seropositive. CDR3s include the opening cysteine and the closing phenylalanine or tryptophan. D genes are given only for firm matches. Clone size is stated in some rows and not others, as once, few, many or a class when expanded.

j_call v_call d_call clone_size cdr3_aa cdr3_nt
TRBJ1-2 TRBV6-6 TRBD1 NA CASRHTGTDYGYTF TGTGCCAGCAGACACACCGGGACAGACTATGGCTACACCTTC
TRBJ2-5 TRBV21-1 NA NA CASSKGGLAGGNETQYF TGTGCCAGCAGCAAAGGAGGACTAGCGGGGGGTAATGAGACCCAGTACTTC
TRBJ1-4 TRBV2 NA NA CASSAQGRGGEKLFF TGTGCCAGCAGTGCCCAGGGGAGGGGCGGTGAAAAACTGTTTTTT
TRBJ1-2 TRBV6-5 TRBD1 NA CASSPTGTGDGYTF TGTGCCAGCAGTCCTACCGGGACAGGGGATGGCTACACCTTC
TRBJ1-2 TRBV20-1 NA once CSAVEGERYTF TGCAGTGCCGTTGAGGGGGAGCGCTACACCTTC
TRBJ1-6 TRBV2 NA few CASAFDQGNSPLHF TGTGCCAGCGCATTTGATCAGGGCAATTCACCCCTCCACTTT
TRBJ1-1 TRBV19 NA once CASRHWNTEAFF TGTGCCAGCCGACATTGGAACACTGAAGCTTTCTTT
TRBJ1-2 TRBV24-1 TRBD1 NA CATTGTGSGNYGYTF TGTGCCACCACCGGGACAGGGTCCGGAAACTATGGCTACACCTTC
TRBJ2-6 TRBV18 TRBD1 NA CASSLGQGRSGANVLTF TGTGCCAGCTCACTGGGACAGGGGAGGTCTGGGGCCAACGTCCTGACTTTC
TRBJ2-3 TRBV21-1 NA NA CASSKYTGGNEGTDTQYF TGTGCCAGCAGCAAATATACAGGGGGGAATGAGGGCACAGATACGCAGTATTTT
TRBJ2-1 TRBV10-3 TRBD1 NA CAISDGTGTYNEQFF TGTGCCATCAGTGACGGGACAGGGACCTACAATGAGCAGTTCTTC
TRBJ2-7 TRBV7-9 NA NA CASSRQGGGSYEQYF TGTGCCAGCAGCCGCCAGGGTGGGGGCTCCTACGAGCAGTACTTC
TRBJ1-1 TRBV6-5 TRBD1 NA CASNRGPGNTEAFF TGTGCCAGCAACAGGGGGCCGGGGAACACTGAAGCTTTCTTT
TRBJ2-1 TRBV6-1 NA NA CASSEAGAGMDEQFF TGTGCCAGCAGTGAAGCGGGGGCTGGTATGGATGAGCAGTTCTTC